This T cell receptor beta chain originates from a study of Graves' ophthalmopathy and Graves' hyperthyroidism. Whole-study results and caveats: Ophthalmopathy progression was predicted with roughly 68% sensitivity and roughly 74% specificity. Appearing in blood as well were most expanded thyroid clonotypes above 0.001 frequency.

Scientists amplified the TCR beta CDR3 regions from RNA transcripts. Second-round multiplex PCR came after a first-round RT-PCR that employed HTBI primers. TCRdb recomputed calls from the multiplex PCR reads with MiXCR, one row per CDR3 protein. The table has over a million distinct CDR3 sequences, 35% to 45% seen once. This clonotype was seen more than once but under ten times. Its antigen remains unidentified. The CDR3 length is 16 residues. Germline values: CDR1 SGDLS, CDR2 YYNGEE. Trimming removed 4 bases from V and 5 bases from J; junction bases left unmatched: 12. This chain joins TRBV9 and TRBJ1-2, with 9 nucleotides matching TRBD1. The TCR originated in an adult man with Graves' hyperthyroidism. The sample consisted of peripheral blood or thyroid tissue (not recorded which). CDR3: CASSIRTGEGFYGYTF. CDR3 coding DNA: TGTGCCAGCAGCATACGGACAGGGGAAGGGTTTTATGGCTACACCTTC.